This entry is about one T cell receptor (beta chain). The record originates from a study of blood T cell repertoires in COVID-19. Study in general: Acute-phase and convalescent COVID-19 samples originated in the United States, Italy and Spain. Sample material is recorded as cDNA or gDNA derived from T cells, B-cell-depleted T cells, or PBMCs.

This CDR3 is built from 17 residues. Trimming removed 1 base from V and 7 bases from J; junction bases left unmatched: 13. The V gene's germline CDR1 is SQVTM and CDR2 ANQGSEA. How the authors handled the data: It was from reference gene primer amplification that nucleated cell counts were estimated. Sequencing was performed with immunoSEQ multiplex PCR; in TCRdb, only in-frame clones are kept and a portion is missing. The D gene and trimming were derived from the DNA, and the V and J assignments and clone size from that table. The profile covers around 200,000 clones, with 84% appearing a single time and 5.5% to 7.5% taken by the ten largest.

The origin of this receptor is a human donor in a cohort sampled during active COVID-19. Sequences were obtained from peripheral blood. The chain employs TRBV29-1 and TRBJ2-2; 9 nucleotides agree with TRBD2. The CDR3 DNA follows: TGCAGCGTTGAAGGCGATAGCGGGGGCATTAGGAGCGGGGAGCTGTTTTTT. It is translated as CSVEGDSGGIRSGELFF.